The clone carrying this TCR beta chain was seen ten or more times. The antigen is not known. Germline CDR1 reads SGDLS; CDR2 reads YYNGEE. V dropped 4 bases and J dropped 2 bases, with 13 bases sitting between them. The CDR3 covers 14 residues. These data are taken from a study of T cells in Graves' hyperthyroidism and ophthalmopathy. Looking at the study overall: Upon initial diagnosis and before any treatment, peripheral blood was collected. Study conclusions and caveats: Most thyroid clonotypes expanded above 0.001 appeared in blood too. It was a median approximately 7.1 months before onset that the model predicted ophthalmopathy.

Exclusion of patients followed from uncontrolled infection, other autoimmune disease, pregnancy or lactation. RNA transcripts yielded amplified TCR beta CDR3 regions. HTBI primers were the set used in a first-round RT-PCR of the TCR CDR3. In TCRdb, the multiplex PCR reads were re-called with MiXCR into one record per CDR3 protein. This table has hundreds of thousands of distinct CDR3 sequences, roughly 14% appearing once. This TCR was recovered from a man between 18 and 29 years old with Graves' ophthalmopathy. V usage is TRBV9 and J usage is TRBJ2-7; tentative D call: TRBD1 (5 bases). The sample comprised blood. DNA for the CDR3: TGTGCCAGCAGCCGGCAGGGAAATGCCTACGAGCAGTACTTC. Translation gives CASSRQGNAYEQYF.